Shown below are 8 T cell receptor beta chains from a single sample sequenced in a study of blood T cells in healthy people across ages. Using a J-beta primer mix together with a sample-barcoded 5' primer, a second PCR was run for roughly 7 to 12 cycles. TCRdb called the 5' RACE reads again in MiXCR, with one record for every CDR3 protein. The data contain more than 700,000 distinct CDR3 sequences, 46% of them singletons. Source material: blood. Every receptor here comes from a man at least 80 years old in good health.

The chain has TRBV14 and TRBJ2-2; either TRBD1 or TRBD2 may fit D (7 bases each). V dropped 1 base and J dropped 1 base, with 19 bases sitting between them. The CDR3 runs to 19 residues. CDR1 SGHDN and CDR2 FVKESK come from the germline V gene. CDR3 region: CASSQGPGGGYRNTGELFF. CDR3 DNA sequence: TGTGCCAGCAGCCAAGGACCAGGGGGGGGCTACAGGAACACCGGGGAGCTGTTTTTT. The entire variable domain, with the rest obtained from reference TRBV14 and TRBJ2-2, is as follows: EAGVTQFPSHSVIEKGQTVTLRCDPISGHDNLYWYRRVMGKEIKFLLHFVKESKQDESGMPNNRFLAERTGGTYSTLKVQPAELEDSGVYFCASSQGPGGGYRNTGELFFGEGSRLTVL.

In DNA, the CDR3 is TGCAGCGTTGAAGACCGGCTCCAACAAGAGACCCAGTACTTC. Translation: CSVEDRLQQETQYF. The chain employs TRBV29-1 and TRBJ2-5; unclear D gene. Germline assignment: CDR1 SQVTM and CDR2 ANQGSEA. The CDR3 extends over 14 amino acids. Trimming removed 0 bases from V and 2 bases from J, with 10 bases in between.

The chain carries TRBV7-2 and TRBJ2-5, with D maybe TRBD1 (6 bases). Gene TRBJ2-7 matches the end of the DNA better, so the J call may be wrong. There are 16 residues in the CDR3. Germline V gives CDR1 SGHTA, CDR2 FQGNSA. CDR3 in amino acids: CASSLVGAGAPGEQYF. The CDR3, as DNA: TGTGCCAGCAGCTTAGTAGGGGCAGGGGCCCCGGGCGAGCAGTACTTC.

CDR3 sequence: CASSPGLDEQFF. CDR3 sequence (DNA): TGTGCCAGCAGTCCAGGGCTTGATGAGCAGTTCTTC. The chain joins TRBV6-6 to TRBJ2-1, with D tentatively TRBD1 (5 bases). The CDR3 has 12 amino acids. V was cut by 5 bases and J by 8 bases, with 10 bases left in between. Germline lookup yields CDR1 MNHNY and CDR2 SVGAGI (reference sequence).

This rearrangement joins TRBV4-3 to TRBJ2-7; D unresolved. There are 16 residues in the CDR3. Trimming took off 0 bases at V and 0 bases at J, with 12 bases between the two ends. Germline CDR1 is LGHNA and CDR2 is YSLEER. CDR3 region: CASSQEGHDNSYEQYF. CDR3 sequence (DNA): TGCGCCAGCAGCCAAGAGGGCCACGACAACTCCTACGAGCAGTACTTC.

The rearrangement links TRBV5-6 to TRBJ2-2; the D gene is possibly TRBD1 (5 bases). CDR3 length equals 16 residues. Per germline, CDR1 SGHDT and CDR2 YYEEEE. Trimming left V 0 bases short and J 0 bases short, with 9 bases between. CDR3 DNA sequence: TGTGCCAGCAGCTTGGTTCCAGGGCCGAACACCGGGGAGCTGTTTTTT. Translating it yields CASSLVPGPNTGELFF.

The chain couples TRBV6-2 or TRBV6-3 to TRBJ1-2, with D unresolved. The CDR3 loop spans 13 amino acids. Germline V gene data show CDR1 as MNHEY and CDR2 as SVGEGT. V lost 5 bases, J lost 4 bases, and 11 bases lay in between. The CDR3 protein is CASSPGRSYGYTF. The CDR3 region has the DNA TGTGCCAGCAGTCCAGGACGTAGCTATGGCTACACCTTC.

This clonotype was detected only a few times. This chain connects TRBV20-1 to TRBJ2-1; 12 bases align to TRBD2. V trimming: 6 bases; J trimming: 9 bases; junction bases outside the gene matches: 9. Germline V gene lookup returns CDR1 DFQATT and CDR2 SNEGSKA (reference sequence). The CDR3 has 14 residues. CDR3 sequence reads: CSALRTSGTVEQFF. CDR3 DNA: TGCAGTGCCCTAAGGACTAGCGGGACTGTTGAGCAGTTCTTC.